The rows below give T cell receptor beta chains drawn from one sample of a study of blood T cell repertoires in COVID-19. TCRdb keeps only in-frame clones here, not all; method: immunoSEQ multiplex PCR. Seen here are hundreds of thousands of clones, 80% observed once, and the top ten hold 4.3%. The sample was PBMCs or T cells enriched from blood (not recorded which). The receptors derive from a man aged 25-40 years with acute COVID-19. The CDR3 runs from the conserved cysteine through the conserved F or W. The order of the fields is V gene, clone size, D gene, J gene, CDR3 DNA, CDR3 protein. The D gene is left open where the match is weak. Clone size is given for some rows only: seen once, a few or many times, or a class if the clone is expanded.

TRBV5-1	NA	NA	TRBJ1-2	TGCGCCAGCAGCTTCGACAGCCCATATGGCTACACCTTC	CASSFDSPYGYTF
TRBV19	NA	NA	TRBJ2-2	TGTGCCAGTACCCCGATAAGGACTGCGACGTGGACCGGGGAGCTGTTTTTT	CASTPIRTATWTGELFF
TRBV6-5	few	NA	TRBJ2-2	TGTGCCAGCAGTTACGGCGGGGGCCGGAACACCGGGGAGCTGTTTTTT	CASSYGGGRNTGELFF
TRBV6-5	NA	NA	TRBJ1-2	TGTGCCAGCAGCGTCGCGGACATGGGTGGCTACACCTTC	CASSVADMGGYTF
TRBV18	NA	TRBD1	TRBJ2-1	TGTGCCAGCTCACCACAACCCAGGGGGCAGGGCTCCTACAATGAGCAGTTCTTC	CASSPQPRGQGSYNEQFF
TRBV28	NA	NA	TRBJ2-3	TGTGCCAGCAGTCGACGACTAGACCCCCCGGATACGCAGTATTTT	CASSRRLDPPDTQYF
TRBV6-5	NA	NA	TRBJ2-3	TGTGCCAGCAGGGGTGGACAGTGGCGCACAGATACGCAGTATTTT	CASRGGQWRTDTQYF
TRBV6-1	NA	TRBD1	TRBJ1-1	TGTGCCAGCAGTGAAGTGGAGGGGGCTTGGAACACTGAAGCTTTCTTT	CASSEVEGAWNTEAFF
TRBV27	NA	TRBD1	TRBJ1-2	TGTGCCAGCAGTCCCACGCCTCCAGGGGGAGATGGCTACACCTTC	CASSPTPPGGDGYTF
TRBV19	once	NA	TRBJ2-7	TGTGCCAGTAGTCCCCACGACAGCGGGCCCTACGAGCAGTACTTC	CASSPHDSGPYEQYF
TRBV5-6	NA	TRBD1	TRBJ1-6	TGTGCCAGCAGCCCGGAACAGGGGAATTCACCCCTCCACTTT	CASSPEQGNSPLHF
TRBV27	NA	TRBD1	TRBJ1-2	TGTGCCAGCAGTTTGGGACAGGGTTATAATGGCTACACCTTC	CASSLGQGYNGYTF
TRBV2	NA	TRBD1	TRBJ2-7	TGTGCCAGCAGTGTCTCCGGGACAGGGGCCTACGAGCAGTACTTC	CASSVSGTGAYEQYF
TRBV6-5	NA	NA	TRBJ1-2	TGTGCCAGCAGTTACTCAAACTCAGGGTATGGCTACACCTTC	CASSYSNSGYGYTF
TRBV6-1	NA	NA	TRBJ2-4	TGTGCCAGCAGTGAAGAGTCGTTAGACACCTTAAAAGCCAAAAACATTCAGTACTTC	CASSEESLDTLKAKNIQYF
TRBV24-1	NA	NA	TRBJ2-1	TGTGCCACCAGTGAAGGGGTGGGCTTCAATGAGCAGTTCTTC	CATSEGVGFNEQFF
TRBV28	NA	NA	TRBJ1-5	TGTGCCAGCAGTTTACTAGACAGGCAGCCCCAGCATTTT	CASSLLDRQPQHF
TRBV7-9	NA	NA	TRBJ2-7	TGTGCCAGCAGCTCAGGACAGTTGGCCTCCTACGAGCAGTACTTC	CASSSGQLASYEQYF
TRBV6-1	NA	TRBD1	TRBJ2-7	TGTGCCAGCAGTTCCGCCGGGACAGGGACCTACGAGCAGTACTTC	CASSSAGTGTYEQYF
TRBV19	NA	NA	TRBJ1-5	TGTGCCAGTAGTATTTCGGGGGGACGTGGGAATCAGCCCCAGCATTTT	CASSISGGRGNQPQHF
TRBV10-3	NA	TRBD1	TRBJ1-5	TGTGCCATCAGTGCAACAGGGGGGGATCAGCCCCAGCATTTT	CAISATGGDQPQHF
TRBV5-1	NA	TRBD1	TRBJ1-2	TGCGCCAGCAGCTCCACAGGGGTCGAGGACTATGGCTACACCTTC	CASSSTGVEDYGYTF
TRBV5-6	once	TRBD1	TRBJ1-2	TGTGCCAGCAGCTCCCAGGGGGCAGATGGCTACACCTTC	CASSSQGADGYTF
TRBV30	NA	NA	TRBJ1-5	TGTGCCTGGAGTGTACAACAGGGCGACAATCAGCCCCAGCATTTT	CAWSVQQGDNQPQHF
TRBV3-1/TRBV3-2	NA	NA	TRBJ1-1	TGTGCCAGCAACCTCAGGGGCGAGGGCACTGAAGCTTTCTTT	CASNLRGEGTEAFF
TRBV14	NA	TRBD1	TRBJ1-6	TGTGCCAGCAGCCAAGAGGCAGGGGGTTCACCCCTCCACTTT	CASSQEAGGSPLHF